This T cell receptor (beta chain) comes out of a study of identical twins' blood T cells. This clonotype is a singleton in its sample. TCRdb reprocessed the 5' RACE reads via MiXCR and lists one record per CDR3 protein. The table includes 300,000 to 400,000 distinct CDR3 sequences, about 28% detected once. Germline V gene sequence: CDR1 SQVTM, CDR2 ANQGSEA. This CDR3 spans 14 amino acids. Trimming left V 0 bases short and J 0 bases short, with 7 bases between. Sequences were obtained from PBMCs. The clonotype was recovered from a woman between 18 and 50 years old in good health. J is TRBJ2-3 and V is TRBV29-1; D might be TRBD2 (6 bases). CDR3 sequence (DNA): TGCAGCGTTGAAGAACTAGCTAGCACAGATACGCAGTATTTT. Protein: CSVEELASTDTQYF.